This TCR beta chain derives from a study of cytotoxic CD8 clonotypes in ibrutinib-treated CLL (dated by TCRdb to the early 2020s). Context from the whole study: The cohort had about a dozen relapsed/refractory and about 15 treatment-naive patients; approximately 18 were IGHV unmutated. Responses were partial in some 24 patients and complete in 2; after median around 66 months follow-up, about 14 stayed in remission and roughly twelve progressed. The response samples were drawn at a median of roughly twelve months into treatment, with a range of roughly 6 to 36 months. On average, each sample yielded around 250,000 productive templates and about 95,000 productive rearrangements. Of the approximately 86 people in the trial, 26 had longitudinal samples available. Cryopreserved peripheral blood mononuclear cells were obtained prior to treatment, at the time of response, and at either disease progression or sustained remission. All remission and progressive disease samples were collected while patients were still receiving ibrutinib.

CDR1 and CDR2, per the germline V gene, are SGHVS and FNYEAQ. V and J are truncated by 5 bases and 0 bases respectively, leaving an intervening sequence of 7 bases. There are 13 amino acids in the CDR3, from cysteine to phenylalanine inclusive. Just the 39-base CDR3 DNA is kept, in frame starting at base 1. What the research found in general, with its limitations: Clonality rose at ibrutinib response, remained stable during sustained remission, and dropped back toward baseline at progression. Baseline clonality exceeded that of age-matched healthy donors and correlated strongly with circulating CD8+ T-cell counts. Sampling times were not matched between patients in sustained remission and patients whose disease was progressing, and lymph node repertoires were not examined. Public clonotypes were rare and either shrank or stayed stable during treatment, and the rise in clonality at ibrutinib response reflected expansion of private clonotypes.

Each clonotype received, on average, about 10x coverage in deep resolution sequencing performed on a MiSeq, where the target depth lay between 1 in 1 million and 1 in 200,000 T cells. The immunoSEQ hsTCRB Kit was used to generate the TCR beta libraries. Concerning the study's data processing: The data were analyzed with ImmunoSEQ Analyzer and ImmunoSEQ Data Assistant, and V, D and J gene assignments followed IMGT definitions. Clonality was computed as one minus normalized Shannon entropy of productive rearrangement frequencies, ranging from 0 to 1. Only overrepresented clonotypes making up at least 0.05% of each patient's repertoire were included in the public clonotype analysis. Fewer than 15 repertoires from age-matched healthy donors, obtained from immuneACCESS, served as clonality controls. TCRdb stores this immuneACCESS table with in-frame sequences only. Part of the clones is absent; in the studies checked, under half of the shortfall reflects unresolved V genes, and no reason is known for the rest. The D gene and trimming were derived from the DNA, and the V and J assignments and clone size from that table. Within this sample are some 85,000 clones, with over 60% of them counted one time only. The top ten constitute approximately 23% of the sample.

Per the publication, the time point label means: 20 to 30 months on ibrutinib. For TCR beta library preparation, roughly 2 micrograms of genomic DNA was extracted from cryopreserved PBMCs. Longitudinal blood samples from CLL patients on ibrutinib monotherapy underwent high-throughput TCR beta sequencing. The patients took part in an open-label, single-center phase 2 trial of ibrutinib monotherapy. This clone has only a few counts. The antigen it recognizes is unknown. Base qualities are not at hand, and no much larger clone is one base apart. The specimen was PBMCs, collected after 24 months of ibrutinib treatment. The sequence was collected from a human donor with chronic lymphocytic leukemia. The sequence links TRBV7-6 to TRBJ1-1; there is no confident call for the D gene. This receptor has the CDR3 CASSPFMNTEAFF. The DNA sequence reads TGTGCCAGCAGCCCGTTTATGAACACTGAAGCTTTCTTT. The full variable domain, completed from the reference TRBV7-6 and TRBJ1-1 proteins outside the CDR3, reads GAGVSQSPRYKVTKRGQDVALRCDPISGHVSLYWYRQALGQGPEFLTYFNYEAQQDKSGLPNDRFSAERPEGSISTLTIQRTEQRDSAMYRCASSPFMNTEAFFGQGTRLTVV.